This is a list of T cell receptor beta chains from one sample in a study of blood T cell repertoires in COVID-19. Clones were sequenced by immunoSEQ multiplex PCR, and TCRdb holds only the in-frame ones, with some missing. Among about 220,000 clones listed, 70% to 85% were seen once. Sequences were obtained from PBMCs or T cells enriched from blood (not recorded which). These TCRs come from an older woman who had recovered from COVID-19. Each CDR3 is given with its conserved first and last residue. Fields, in order: clone size, V gene, J gene, D gene, CDR3 length, CDR3 protein, CDR3 DNA. The D gene is left open where the match is weak. Some rows mark clone size as missing; the rest say once, few, many or name a class of expanded clone.

size: NA
V: TRBV19
J: TRBJ1-1
D: TRBD1
length: 17
CDR3: CASSIGVTGGKNTEAFF
DNA: TGTGCCAGTAGTATCGGGGTCACAGGGGGTAAGAACACTGAAGCTTTCTTT

size: NA
V: TRBV9
J: TRBJ1-6
D: TRBD1
length: 15
CDR3: CASSAGQGGYSPLHF
DNA: TGTGCCAGCAGCGCCGGACAGGGCGGATATTCACCCCTCCACTTT

size: NA
V: TRBV9
J: TRBJ2-7
D: NA
length: 14
CDR3: CASSEGLGPYEQYF
DNA: TGTGCCAGCAGCGAGGGGCTGGGCCCCTACGAGCAGTACTTC

size: NA
V: TRBV5-4
J: TRBJ2-7
D: TRBD2
length: 16
CDR3: CASSREGTSGSYEQYF
DNA: TGTGCCAGCAGCCGGGAAGGGACTAGCGGGAGCTACGAGCAGTACTTC

size: NA
V: TRBV7-2
J: TRBJ2-1
D: TRBD1
length: 15
CDR3: CASRLDRGREYEQFF
DNA: TGTGCCAGCAGGCTGGACAGGGGGCGGGAGTATGAGCAGTTCTTC

size: few
V: TRBV5-6
J: TRBJ2-5
D: NA
length: 14
CDR3: CASSLGLHQETQYF
DNA: TGTGCCAGCAGCTTGGGACTCCACCAAGAGACCCAGTACTTC

size: NA
V: TRBV7-9
J: TRBJ2-1
D: TRBD2
length: 14
CDR3: CASSPGLASNEQFF
DNA: TGTGCCAGCAGCCCAGGACTAGCGTCCAATGAGCAGTTCTTC

size: NA
V: TRBV18
J: TRBJ1-1
D: NA
length: 15
CDR3: CASSPGPGLRTEAFF
DNA: TGTGCCAGCTCACCAGGTCCAGGGTTAAGGACTGAAGCTTTCTTT

size: few
V: TRBV13
J: TRBJ1-1
D: TRBD1
length: 12
CDR3: CATGQVNTEAFF
DNA: TGTGCCACCGGACAGGTGAACACTGAAGCTTTCTTT

size: NA
V: TRBV19
J: TRBJ1-2
D: TRBD1
length: 13
CDR3: CASSIQGVHGYTF
DNA: TGTGCCAGTAGTATACAGGGGGTTCATGGCTACACCTTC

size: NA
V: TRBV10-1
J: TRBJ1-2
D: TRBD1
length: 14
CDR3: CASRDRGPGEGYTF
DNA: TGCGCCAGCAGGGACAGGGGGCCTGGAGAAGGCTACACCTTC

size: NA
V: TRBV15
J: TRBJ1-2
D: TRBD1
length: 13
CDR3: CATSTDRGQGYTF
DNA: TGTGCCACCAGCACAGACAGGGGACAAGGCTACACCTTC

size: NA
V: TRBV7-9
J: TRBJ2-2
D: TRBD1
length: 16
CDR3: CASSQTGRTNTGELFF
DNA: TGTGCCAGCAGCCAGACAGGGCGGACGAACACCGGGGAGCTGTTTTTT

size: NA
V: TRBV3-1/TRBV3-2
J: TRBJ2-2
D: NA
length: 16
CDR3: CASSPYQLVNTGELFF
DNA: TGTGCCAGCAGCCCTTATCAACTTGTGAACACCGGGGAGCTGTTTTTT

size: NA
V: TRBV7-9
J: TRBJ1-2
D: NA
length: 16
CDR3: CASSLGFQGLGYGYTF
DNA: TGTGCCAGCAGCTTAGGATTCCAGGGGCTTGGATATGGCTACACCTTC

size: NA
V: TRBV27
J: TRBJ2-1
D: NA
length: 19
CDR3: CASSLFSWAGPNSYNEQFF
DNA: TGTGCCAGCAGTTTATTCTCGTGGGCTGGGCCTAACTCCTACAATGAGCAGTTCTTC

size: once
V: TRBV19
J: TRBJ2-1
D: NA
length: 15
CDR3: CASRAKQGSYNEQFF
DNA: TGTGCCAGTAGGGCGAAACAGGGTTCCTACAATGAGCAGTTCTTC

size: NA
V: TRBV7-3
J: TRBJ2-2
D: NA
length: 15
CDR3: CASGRGIGGTGELFF
DNA: TGTGCCAGCGGCCGGGGTATCGGGGGTACCGGGGAGCTGTTTTTT

size: NA
V: TRBV5-4
J: TRBJ2-3
D: NA
length: 14
CDR3: CASSLAGPGDTQYF
DNA: TGTGCCAGCAGCTTGGCTGGGCCCGGAGATACGCAGTATTTT

size: few
V: TRBV3-1/TRBV3-2
J: TRBJ2-3
D: TRBD2
length: 17
CDR3: CASSQSSGGVLFGTQYF
DNA: TGTGCCAGCAGCCAATCTAGCGGGGGAGTCCTTTTTGGTACGCAGTATTTT

size: once
V: TRBV2
J: TRBJ1-2
D: NA
length: 13
CDR3: CASNLRQSDGYTF
DNA: TGTGCCAGCAACCTAAGACAGTCGGATGGCTACACCTTC

size: NA
V: TRBV3-1/TRBV3-2
J: TRBJ2-7
D: NA
length: 14
CDR3: CASSQDLNTYEQYF
DNA: TGTGCCAGCAGCCAAGATCTTAATACCTACGAGCAGTACTTC